Following are 13 T cell receptor beta chains from one sample sequenced in a study of T cell changes during pregnancy in multiple sclerosis. Measured with immunoSEQ multiplex PCR; TCRdb has only the in-frame clones, and not every one. In the table there are about 80,000 clones, about 90% of which are singletons. Sequences were derived from peripheral blood, sampled before pregnancy. The source of these receptors is a female donor with multiple sclerosis, enrolled in a pregnancy study.

V is TRBV7-2 and J is TRBJ2-5; 8 positions match TRBD2. CDR1 is SGHTA, CDR2 FQGNSA, per germline. This CDR3 is built from 16 residues. V gave up 1 base and J gave up 4 bases; unmatched junction bases: 8. The CDR3 coding sequence is TGTGCCAGCAGCTTAGAGGTGGCGGGAGGTGTAGAGACCCAGTACTTC. Its translation: CASSLEVAGGVETQYF.

CDR3 amino acids: CASSQKIGGTGDGYTF. The DNA of the CDR3 is TGTGCCAGCAGCCAAAAGATAGGAGGGACAGGGGATGGCTACACCTTC. The chain couples TRBV14 to TRBJ1-2; 10 nucleotides line up with TRBD1. After removal of 2 bases from V and 6 bases from J, the junction contained 9 bases not matched to a gene. CDR3 length: 16 residues. Germline V CDR1 and CDR2: SGHDN, FVKESK.

The chain recombines TRBV4-2 with TRBJ2-4; 16 nucleotides match TRBD2. Germline V gene lookup returns CDR1 LGHNA and CDR2 YNFKEQ. Trimming at V came to 2 bases and at J to 8 bases, leaving 12 bases not matched to a gene. The length of the CDR3 is 19 residues. CDR3 nucleotides: TGTGCCAGCAGCCAAAGGATGTCCGGGACTAGCGGGAGGGGGGACATTCAGTACTTC. It codes for CASSQRMSGTSGRGDIQYF.

The rearrangement links TRBV19 to TRBJ2-1; TRBD2 matches at 7 bases. This CDR3 is 17 amino acids long. V lost 5 bases and J lost 0; bases outside the gene matches: 10. Germline CDR1 LNHDA, CDR2 SQIVND (reference sequence). CDR3 sequence reads: CASSPRTSQSSYNEQFF. Here the CDR3 DNA reads TGTGCCAGTAGTCCAAGGACTAGTCAAAGCTCCTACAATGAGCAGTTCTTC.

This clone was counted a single time. The V gene is TRBV5-1, the J gene TRBJ2-5; 8 nucleotides align to TRBD1. Germline V lookup: CDR1 SGHRS, CDR2 YFSETQ. The CDR3 has 16 amino acids. After removal of 0 bases from V and 4 bases from J, the junction contained 8 bases not matched to a gene. In nucleotides, the CDR3 is TGCGCCAGCAGCTTGGCCGGGGTGGGACAGGTAGAGACCCAGTACTTC. Translation: CASSLAGVGQVETQYF.

The CDR3 loop reads CASSVDSGYTGELFF. The DNA of the CDR3 is TGTGCCAGCAGCGTAGACAGCGGCTACACCGGGGAGCTGTTTTTT. This chain connects TRBV9 to TRBJ2-2; tentatively, D is TRBD2 (5 bases). Germline CDR1 is SGDLS and CDR2 is YYNGEE. The CDR3 covers 15 residues. V was clipped by 0 bases and J by 3 bases, with 9 bases between them.

This chain joins TRBV28 and TRBJ2-7; the D is unclear. Per germline, CDR1 MDHEN and CDR2 SYDVKM. There are 11 residues in the CDR3. CDR3 DNA: TGTGCAACCGGTCTAGCCTACGAGCAGTACTTC. Translated, it gives CATGLAYEQYF.

V gene TRBV27 combines with J gene TRBJ2-5; TRBD2 agrees at 13 bases. CDR1 is MNHEY and CDR2 is SMNVEV in the germline V gene (reference sequence). The V segment lost 4 bases and the J segment 4 bases; nucleotides outside the gene matches: 12. This CDR3 region has 18 residues. The CDR3 nucleotides are TGTGCCAGCAGTTCGACCACTAGCGGGAGGGCCGGGAGAGAGACCCAGTACTTC. This translates into CASSSTTSGRAGRETQYF.

This rearrangement joins TRBV9 to TRBJ2-7; 11 nucleotides match TRBD2. The CDR3 is made up of 16 amino acids. CDR1 is SGDLS, CDR2 YYNGEE, per germline. V dropped 3 bases and J dropped 2; count of bases not matched to a gene: 7. In DNA form, the CDR3 reads TGTGCCAGCAGCGGGGAACTAGCGGGAGATCCCTACGAGCAGTACTTC. This gives the protein CASSGELAGDPYEQYF.

This clone was seen more than once but under ten times. J is TRBJ1-1 and V is TRBV29-1; 7 positions match TRBD1. Losses at the gene ends were 8 bases for V and 12 bases for J; bases not matched to a gene: 18. CDR1 and CDR2 from the germline V gene are SQVTM and ANQGSEA. This CDR3 is 13 amino acids long. The CDR3 protein is CSPQKTETGQPFF. CDR3 coding DNA: TGCAGCCCCCAGAAGACCGAGACAGGGCAGCCTTTCTTT.

The gene calls are TRBV7-2 and TRBJ2-5; the match to TRBD2 covers 10 bases. V was clipped by 1 base and J by 5 bases; unmatched bases: 7. From germline, CDR1 is SGHTA and CDR2 FQGNSA. The length of the CDR3 is 16 residues. The CDR3, as DNA: TGTGCCAGCAGCTTAGGACTAGCGGGCGATCGGGAGACCCAGTACTTC. Its protein product is CASSLGLAGDRETQYF.

The V and J genes are TRBV27 and TRBJ1-5; a possible D gene is TRBD1 (5 bases). Germline CDR1 is MNHEY and CDR2 is SMNVEV (reference sequence). Trimming removed 2 bases from V and 4 bases from J, with 9 bases in between. CDR3 length: 14 residues. DNA for the CDR3: TGTGCCAGCAGTTTACAGGGTATTAATCAGCCCCAGCATTTT. It codes for CASSLQGINQPQHF.

This chain connects TRBV19 to TRBJ2-5; 9 bases are a match to TRBD1. J was trimmed by 5 bases and V by 4 bases; bases with no gene match: 8. The length of the CDR3 is 15 residues. In germline, CDR1 is LNHDA, CDR2 SQIVND (reference sequence). This chain's CDR3 is CASSSRDRDRETQYF. CDR3 bases: TGTGCCAGTAGTAGCAGGGACAGGGATCGGGAGACCCAGTACTTC.